This is a list of T cell receptor beta chains from one sample in a study of identical twins. TCRdb used MiXCR to reprocess the 5' RACE reads, holding one entry per CDR3 protein. This repertoire shows about 220,000 distinct CDR3 sequences, 6% to 9% found once; its top ten account for less than 2%. These data are also associated with another study on yellow fever vaccine responses in identical twins.

Sequences were obtained from memory (CD45RO+) T cells sorted from blood. The origin of the receptors is a woman younger than 30 in good health. The CDR3 runs from the conserved cysteine through the conserved F or W.

J	V	CDR3
TRBJ1-6	TRBV9	CASSATGQGGAPLHF
TRBJ2-5	TRBV20-1	CSARRLAGETQYF
TRBJ2-7	TRBV5-1	CASSLRSTNYEQYF
TRBJ2-7	TRBV3-1	CASSPGTSGGGYEQYF
TRBJ2-7	TRBV5-6	CASSTSPAIHEQYF
TRBJ2-5	TRBV11-2	CASSQGPAGRETQYF
TRBJ2-5	TRBV4-3	CASSPRWSVAETQYF
TRBJ2-1	TRBV12-3/TRBV12-4	CASILSGTRNEQFF
TRBJ2-2	TRBV30	CAWSGSGTATGELFF
TRBJ2-1	TRBV19	CASRVDRSSYNEQFF
TRBJ1-6	TRBV12-3/TRBV12-4	CASRDIQGNSPLHF
TRBJ1-4	TRBV4-3	CASSQQGATNEKLFF
TRBJ1-4	TRBV25-1	CASSVPGLGDEKLFF
TRBJ1-4	TRBV3-1	CASSQRKTNEKLFF
TRBJ2-7	TRBV3-1	CASSAGTKNSYEQYF
TRBJ2-5	TRBV7-7	CASSHLAGGPQETQYF
TRBJ1-5	TRBV12-3/TRBV12-4	CASSPRINQPQHF
TRBJ2-2	TRBV12-3/TRBV12-4	CASRFAGTNTGELFF
TRBJ2-7	TRBV9	CASSATGVSYEQYF
TRBJ2-3	TRBV7-2	CASSLLGGGDTQYF
TRBJ1-1	TRBV20-1	CSASSGVVAEAFF
TRBJ2-7	TRBV2	CAIMRGGLEQYF
TRBJ2-3	TRBV5-1	CASSPTGQGGSDTQYF
TRBJ2-7	TRBV18	CASSPRGLAFTSYEQYF
TRBJ2-7	TRBV6-1	CASTGPGSYEQYF
TRBJ2-7	TRBV9	CASSGDKPGQGLSYEQYF
TRBJ2-6	TRBV11-2	CASSLGTRDRVPTEANVLTF
TRBJ2-1	TRBV5-5	CASSLLGLAGGAYNEQFF
TRBJ2-7	TRBV6-2/TRBV6-3	CASKTGAYEQYF
TRBJ2-2	TRBV5-1	CASSFQTSGNTGELFF
TRBJ1-5	TRBV20-1	CSAEGRGGNQPQHF
TRBJ2-2	TRBV20-1	CSARVTAGDIANTGELFF